Listed below are T cell receptor beta chains from one sample, sequenced in a study of T cells expressing NK-cell markers. TCRdb re-called the 5' RACE reads and shows each CDR3 protein once, DNA omitted. This sample carries about 390,000 distinct CDR3 sequences, with around 10% going to the ten biggest clones. The sample taken for sequencing was blood T cells: a sorted CD56 or NKG2C T cell subset, CD4+ or CD8+ T cells, or bulk PBMC T cells (not recorded which). The source of these receptors is a woman in her fifties or sixties in good health. Both conserved end residues are part of each CDR3.

CDR3	V	J
CASSPTPQVSPLHF	TRBV12-3/TRBV12-4	TRBJ1-6
CASSPWTSGGFFNEQFF	TRBV7-9	TRBJ2-1
CATSSQGDTDTQYF	TRBV15	TRBJ2-3
CASSVVQGAGTGELFF	TRBV9	TRBJ2-2
CASSQSGTGVTEAFF	TRBV27	TRBJ1-1
CASSQDPRGTEAFF	TRBV4-2	TRBJ1-1
CASSLGTASTGELFF	TRBV7-9	TRBJ2-2
CASSAQGPYEQYF	TRBV5-1	TRBJ2-7
CASSPRPGLDTQYF	TRBV7-9	TRBJ2-3
CASSYLLYNEQFF	TRBV14	TRBJ2-1